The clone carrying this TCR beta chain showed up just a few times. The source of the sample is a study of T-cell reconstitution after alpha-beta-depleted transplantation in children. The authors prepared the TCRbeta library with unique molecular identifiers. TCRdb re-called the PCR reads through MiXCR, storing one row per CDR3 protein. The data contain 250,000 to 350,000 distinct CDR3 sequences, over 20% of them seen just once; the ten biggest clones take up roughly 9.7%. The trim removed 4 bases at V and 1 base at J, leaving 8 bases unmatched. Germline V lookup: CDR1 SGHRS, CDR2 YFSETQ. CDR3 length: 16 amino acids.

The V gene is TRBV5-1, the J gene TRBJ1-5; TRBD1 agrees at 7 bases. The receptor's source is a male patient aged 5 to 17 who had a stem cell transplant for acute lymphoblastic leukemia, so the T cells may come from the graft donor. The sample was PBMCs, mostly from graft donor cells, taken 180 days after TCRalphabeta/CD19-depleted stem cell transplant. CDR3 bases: TGCGCCAGCAGCCCATCGTACAGGGGAAGCAATCAGCCCCAGCATTTT. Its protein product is CASSPSYRGSNQPQHF.